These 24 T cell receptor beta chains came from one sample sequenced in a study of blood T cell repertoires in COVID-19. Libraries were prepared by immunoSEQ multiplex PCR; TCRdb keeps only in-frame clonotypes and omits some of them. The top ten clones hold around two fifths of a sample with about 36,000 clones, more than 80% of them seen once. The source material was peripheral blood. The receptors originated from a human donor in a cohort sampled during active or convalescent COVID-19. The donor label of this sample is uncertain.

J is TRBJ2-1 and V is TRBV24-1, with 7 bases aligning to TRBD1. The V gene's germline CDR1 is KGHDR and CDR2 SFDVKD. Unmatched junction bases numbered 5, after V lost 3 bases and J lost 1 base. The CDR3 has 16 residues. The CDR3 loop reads CATSDPRQGSYNEQFF. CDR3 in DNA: TGTGCCACCAGTGATCCCCGACAGGGTTCCTACAATGAGCAGTTCTTC.

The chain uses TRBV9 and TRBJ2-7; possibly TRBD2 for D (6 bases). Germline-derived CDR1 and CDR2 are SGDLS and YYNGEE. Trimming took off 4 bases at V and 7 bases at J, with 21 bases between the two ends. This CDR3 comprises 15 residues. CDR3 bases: TGTGCCAGCAGCCCGGGGGTAGGAGTAAGGAATGAGCAGTACTTC. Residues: CASSPGVGVRNEQYF.

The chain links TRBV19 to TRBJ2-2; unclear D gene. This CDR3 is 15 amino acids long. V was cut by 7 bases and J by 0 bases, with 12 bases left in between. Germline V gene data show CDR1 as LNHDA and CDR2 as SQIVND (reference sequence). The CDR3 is CASTLLGANTGELFF. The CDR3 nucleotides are TGTGCCAGTACCCTCCTAGGAGCGAACACCGGGGAGCTGTTTTTT.

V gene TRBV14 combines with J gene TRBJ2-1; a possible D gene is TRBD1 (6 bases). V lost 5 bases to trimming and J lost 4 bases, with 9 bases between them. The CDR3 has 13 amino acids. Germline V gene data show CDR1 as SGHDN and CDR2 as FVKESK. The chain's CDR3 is CASSSQGYNEQFF. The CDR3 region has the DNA TGTGCCAGCAGCTCGCAGGGGTACAATGAGCAGTTCTTC.

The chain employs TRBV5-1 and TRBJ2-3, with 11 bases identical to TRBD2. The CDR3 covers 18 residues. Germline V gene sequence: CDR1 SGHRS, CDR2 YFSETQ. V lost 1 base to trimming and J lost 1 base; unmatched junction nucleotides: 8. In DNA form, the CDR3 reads TGCGCCAGCAGCTTGAGCCGGACTAGCGGGTATGGCACAGATACGCAGTATTTT. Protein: CASSLSRTSGYGTDTQYF. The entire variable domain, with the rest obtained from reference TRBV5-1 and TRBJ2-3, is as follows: KAGVTQTPRYLIKTRGQQVTLSCSPISGHRSVSWYQQTPGQGLQFLFEYFSETQRNKGNFPGRFSGRQFSNSRSEMNVSTLELGDSALYLCASSLSRTSGYGTDTQYFGPGTRLTVL.

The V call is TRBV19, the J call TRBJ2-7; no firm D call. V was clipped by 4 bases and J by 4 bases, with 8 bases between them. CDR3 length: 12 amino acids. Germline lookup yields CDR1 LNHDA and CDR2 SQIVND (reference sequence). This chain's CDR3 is CASSSRGYEQYF. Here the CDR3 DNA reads TGTGCCAGTAGTAGCCGAGGATACGAGCAGTACTTC. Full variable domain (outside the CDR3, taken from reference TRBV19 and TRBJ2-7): DGGITQSPKYLFRKEGQNVTLSCEQNLNHDAMYWYRQDPGQGLRLIYYSQIVNDFQKGDIAEGYSVSREKKESFPLTVTSAQKNPTAFYLCASSSRGYEQYFGPGTRLTVT.

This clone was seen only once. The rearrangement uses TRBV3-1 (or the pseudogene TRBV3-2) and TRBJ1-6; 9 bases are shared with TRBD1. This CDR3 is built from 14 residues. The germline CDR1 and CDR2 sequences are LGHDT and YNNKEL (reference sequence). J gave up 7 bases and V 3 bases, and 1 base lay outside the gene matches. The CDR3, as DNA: TGTGCCAGCAGCCATGGGACAGGGAATTCACCCCTCCACTTT. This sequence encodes CASSHGTGNSPLHF.

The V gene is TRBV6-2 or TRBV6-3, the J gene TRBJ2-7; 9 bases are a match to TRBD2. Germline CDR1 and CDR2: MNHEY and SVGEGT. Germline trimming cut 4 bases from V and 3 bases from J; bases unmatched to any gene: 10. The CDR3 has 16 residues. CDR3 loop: CASSSPRLAGNYEQYF. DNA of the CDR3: TGTGCCAGCAGTTCCCCTCGGCTAGCGGGAAACTACGAGCAGTACTTC.

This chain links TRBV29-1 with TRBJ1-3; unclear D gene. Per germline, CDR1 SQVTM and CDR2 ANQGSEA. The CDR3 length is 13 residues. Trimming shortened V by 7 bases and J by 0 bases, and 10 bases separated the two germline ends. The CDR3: CSGTQSSGNTIYF. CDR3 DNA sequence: TGCAGCGGTACACAAAGCTCTGGAAACACCATATATTTT.

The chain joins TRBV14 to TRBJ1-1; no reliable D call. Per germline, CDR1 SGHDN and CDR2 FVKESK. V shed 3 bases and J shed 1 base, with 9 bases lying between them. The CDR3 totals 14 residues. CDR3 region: CASSHEIPNTEAFF. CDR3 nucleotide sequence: TGTGCCAGCAGCCATGAGATTCCGAACACTGAAGCTTTCTTT.

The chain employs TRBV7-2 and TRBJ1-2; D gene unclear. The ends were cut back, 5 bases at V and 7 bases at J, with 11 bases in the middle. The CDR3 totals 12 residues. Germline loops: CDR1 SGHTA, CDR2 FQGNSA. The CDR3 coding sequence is TGTGCCAGCAGCCAACGGTCCTCTGGCTACACCTTC. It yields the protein CASSQRSSGYTF.

The CDR3 DNA follows: TGCGCCAGCGGCACAGGGAGGGGAAACACTGAAGCTTTCTTT. Translation: CASGTGRGNTEAFF. The chain is built from TRBV5-1 and TRBJ1-1; a weak D match, TRBD1 (6 bases). The CDR3 has 14 residues. CDR1 is SGHRS, CDR2 YFSETQ, per germline. V was shortened by 7 bases and J by 2 bases, with 15 bases between the two germline ends.

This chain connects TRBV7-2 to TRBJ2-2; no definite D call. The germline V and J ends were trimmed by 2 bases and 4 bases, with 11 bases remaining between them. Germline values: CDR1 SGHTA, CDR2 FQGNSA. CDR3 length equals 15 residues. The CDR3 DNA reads TGTGCCAGCAGCTTACCTCTAGTGCCCACCGGGGAGCTGTTTTTT. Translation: CASSLPLVPTGELFF.

CDR3 bases: TGTGCCAGCAGCTTACAGGGGGCTGTCCAAGAGACCCAGTACTTC. This gives the protein CASSLQGAVQETQYF. J is TRBJ2-5 and V is TRBV7-3, with 8 bases lining up with TRBD1. CDR1 SGHTA and CDR2 FQGTGA come from the germline V gene. There are 15 residues in the CDR3. Trimming at V came to 2 bases and at J to 1 base, leaving 3 bases not matched to a gene.

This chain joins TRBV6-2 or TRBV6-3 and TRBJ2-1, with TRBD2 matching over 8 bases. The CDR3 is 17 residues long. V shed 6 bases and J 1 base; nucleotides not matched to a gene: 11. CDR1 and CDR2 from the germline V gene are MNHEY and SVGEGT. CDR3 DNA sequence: TGTGCCAGCAGCCCCACTAGCGGCAGAGAGTCCTACAATGAGCAGTTCTTC. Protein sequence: CASSPTSGRESYNEQFF.

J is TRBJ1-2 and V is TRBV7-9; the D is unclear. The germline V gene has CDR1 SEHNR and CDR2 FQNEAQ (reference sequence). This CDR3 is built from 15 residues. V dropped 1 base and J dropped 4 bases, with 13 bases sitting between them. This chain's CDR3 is CASSLGPRRGYGYTF. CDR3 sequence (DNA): TGTGCCAGCAGCTTAGGGCCTAGACGGGGCTATGGCTACACCTTC.

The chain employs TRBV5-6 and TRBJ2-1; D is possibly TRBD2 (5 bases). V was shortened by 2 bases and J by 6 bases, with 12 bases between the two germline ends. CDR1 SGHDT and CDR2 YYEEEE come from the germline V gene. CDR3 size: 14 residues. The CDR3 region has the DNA TGTGCCAGCAGCTTAGTAGAGCGGAGCAATGAGCAGTTCTTC. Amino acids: CASSLVERSNEQFF.

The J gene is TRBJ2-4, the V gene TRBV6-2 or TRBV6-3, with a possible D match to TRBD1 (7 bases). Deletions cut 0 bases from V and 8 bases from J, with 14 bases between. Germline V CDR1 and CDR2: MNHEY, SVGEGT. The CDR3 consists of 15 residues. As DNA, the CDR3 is TGTGCCAGCAGTTACTCGGCTCAGGGGGGTGACATTCAGTACTTC. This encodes CASSYSAQGGDIQYF.

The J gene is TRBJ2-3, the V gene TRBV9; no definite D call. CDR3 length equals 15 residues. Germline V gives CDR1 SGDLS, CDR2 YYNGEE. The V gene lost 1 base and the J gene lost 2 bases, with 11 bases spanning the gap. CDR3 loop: CASSVLATPTDTQYF. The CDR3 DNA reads TGTGCCAGCAGCGTATTGGCGACTCCCACAGATACGCAGTATTTT.

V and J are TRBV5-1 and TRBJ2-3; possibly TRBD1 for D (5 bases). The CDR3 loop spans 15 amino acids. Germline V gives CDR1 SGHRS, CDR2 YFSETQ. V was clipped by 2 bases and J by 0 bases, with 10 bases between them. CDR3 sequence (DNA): TGCGCCAGCAGCTTAGACAGATCTAGCACAGATACGCAGTATTTT. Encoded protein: CASSLDRSSTDTQYF.

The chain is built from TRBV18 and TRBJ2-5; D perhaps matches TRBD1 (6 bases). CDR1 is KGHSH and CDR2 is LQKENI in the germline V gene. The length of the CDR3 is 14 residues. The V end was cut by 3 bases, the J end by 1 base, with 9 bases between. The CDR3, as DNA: TGTGCCAGCTCACCTGCAGGGGCCCAAGAGACCCAGTACTTC. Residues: CASSPAGAQETQYF.

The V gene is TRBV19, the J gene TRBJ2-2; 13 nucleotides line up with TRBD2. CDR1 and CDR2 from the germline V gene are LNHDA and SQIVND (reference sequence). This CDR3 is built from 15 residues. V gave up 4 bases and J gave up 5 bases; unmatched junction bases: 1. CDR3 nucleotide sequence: TGTGCCAGTAGTAGGACTAGCGGGAGTACCGGGGAGCTGTTTTTT. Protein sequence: CASSRTSGSTGELFF.

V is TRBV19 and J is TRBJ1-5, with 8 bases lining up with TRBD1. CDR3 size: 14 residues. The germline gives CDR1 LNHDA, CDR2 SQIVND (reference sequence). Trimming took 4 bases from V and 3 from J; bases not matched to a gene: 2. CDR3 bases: TGTGCCAGTAGTAGGACAGGGATCAATCAGCCCCAGCATTTT. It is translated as CASSRTGINQPQHF. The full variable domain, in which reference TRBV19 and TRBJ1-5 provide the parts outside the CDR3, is DGGITQSPKYLFRKEGQNVTLSCEQNLNHDAMYWYRQDPGQGLRLIYYSQIVNDFQKGDIAEGYSVSREKKESFPLTVTSAQKNPTAFYLCASSRTGINQPQHFGDGTRLSIL.

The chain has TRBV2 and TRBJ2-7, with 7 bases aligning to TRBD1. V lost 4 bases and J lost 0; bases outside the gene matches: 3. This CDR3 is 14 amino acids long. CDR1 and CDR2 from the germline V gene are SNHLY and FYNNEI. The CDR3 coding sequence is TGTGCCAGCAGTGCCGGGACAGCCTCCTACGAGCAGTACTTC. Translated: CASSAGTASYEQYF.